These 10 T cell receptor beta chains were all obtained from the same sample, sequenced in a study of blood T cells in healthy people across ages. Alongside a J-beta primer mix, a sample-barcoded 5' primer served in a second PCR lasting about 6 to 11 cycles. Each CDR3 protein is one row after TCRdb ran MiXCR on the 5' RACE reads. The top ten hold around a third of the sample, which has about 680,000 distinct CDR3 sequences, over 45% seen once. The sequenced sample was blood. These TCRs come from a woman aged 55-70 years in good health.

The rearrangement joins TRBV20-1 to TRBJ2-1, with 7 positions matching TRBD2. Germline-derived CDR1 and CDR2 are DFQATT and SNEGSKA (reference sequence). This CDR3 spans 13 amino acids. Trimming cost V 8 bases and J 4 bases; bases outside gene matches: 8. The CDR3 here is CSYYSGQYNEQFF. The CDR3 nucleotides read TGCAGTTACTATAGCGGGCAGTACAATGAGCAGTTCTTC.

The chain recombines TRBV4-3 with TRBJ2-1; TRBD2 aligns across 15 bases. V shed 1 base and J 0 bases; nucleotides not matched to a gene: 10. Germline CDR1 is LGHNA and CDR2 is YSLEER. This CDR3 is 21 amino acids long. The CDR3, as DNA: TGCGCCAGCAGCCAAGCGATCTGGACTAGCGGGAGGGCAAGCTCCTACAATGAGCAGTTCTTC. Protein sequence: CASSQAIWTSGRASSYNEQFF.

V is TRBV6-5 and J is TRBJ2-1; 7 nucleotides line up with TRBD1. V was pared by 6 bases and J by 0 bases, with 8 bases of the junction left unmatched. This CDR3 has 16 amino acids. The V gene's germline CDR1 is MNHEY and CDR2 SVGAGI. As DNA, the CDR3 is TGTGCCAGCAGAAGACAGGGATCTAGCTCCTACAATGAGCAGTTCTTC. Translating gives CASRRQGSSSYNEQFF.

V gene TRBV6-5 combines with J gene TRBJ2-1, with 8 bases matching TRBD2. The V gene end was trimmed by 5 bases and the J gene end by 3 bases; junction bases not matched to a gene: 6. Germline V gene data show CDR1 as MNHEY and CDR2 as SVGAGI. CDR3 size: 15 residues. The CDR3 sequence: CASSREGRSYNEQFF. The CDR3 DNA is TGTGCCAGCAGTCGGGAGGGTCGGAGCTACAATGAGCAGTTCTTC.

This rearrangement joins TRBV4-2 to TRBJ2-7; 13 bases agree with TRBD2. Trimming cost V 1 base and J 2 bases; bases outside gene matches: 2. This CDR3 region has 16 residues. Germline CDR1 is LGHNA and CDR2 is YNFKEQ. CDR3 sequence reads: CASSQATSGGTYEQYF. As DNA, the CDR3 is TGTGCCAGCAGCCAAGCGACTAGCGGGGGGACCTACGAGCAGTACTTC.

V usage is TRBV12-3 or TRBV12-4 and J usage is TRBJ2-1, with 10 bases fitting TRBD1. V shed 6 bases, J shed 13 bases, and the junction held 15 bases outside the gene matches. The CDR3 contains 15 residues. The CDR3 region is CASSPDRGVGETQFF. The CDR3 DNA follows: TGTGCCAGCAGCCCGGACAGGGGGGTAGGAGAGACCCAGTTCTTC.

This clonotype was counted a few times. V is TRBV27 and J is TRBJ2-1; D might be TRBD1 or TRBD2, each matching 5 bases. The CDR3 covers 12 residues. The V and J ends lost 1 base and 10 bases respectively, with 8 bases between them. Per germline, CDR1 MNHEY and CDR2 SMNVEV (reference sequence). In DNA form, the CDR3 reads TGTGCCAGCAGTTTATATGGGGGAGAGCAGTTCTTC. This encodes CASSLYGGEQFF.

The CDR3 DNA reads TGTGCCAGCAGCCCGTTAGCGGGAGGGCCTATTGCAGTGCAGTACTTC. Translating gives CASSPLAGGPIAVQYF. The V gene is TRBV11-2, the J gene TRBJ2-7, with 11 nucleotides matching TRBD2. The germline CDR1 and CDR2 sequences are SGHAT and FQNNGV. J was trimmed by 9 bases and V by 5 bases; bases with no gene match: 15. The length of the CDR3 is 16 residues.

The rearrangement uses TRBV7-2 and TRBJ2-7, with unresolved D. Matching the DNA end better, TRBJ2-5 makes the J call doubtful. Germline assignment: CDR1 SGHTA and CDR2 FQGNSA. The CDR3 is 14 residues long. CDR3 amino acids: CASSFTRPGETQYF. In DNA, the CDR3 is TGTGCCAGCAGTTTTACCAGGCCTGGGGAGACCCAGTACTTC.

This clonotype has at least ten counts. This sequence joins TRBV28 and TRBJ1-2; the match to TRBD1 covers 8 bases. The junction had 8 bases not matched to a gene; V was cut back by 6 bases and J by 5 bases. CDR1 and CDR2 (germline): MDHEN, SYDVKM. The CDR3 consists of 14 residues. DNA of the CDR3: TGTGCCAGCAGGAGACAGGGGATTGATTATGGCTACACCTTC. It is translated as CASRRQGIDYGYTF.